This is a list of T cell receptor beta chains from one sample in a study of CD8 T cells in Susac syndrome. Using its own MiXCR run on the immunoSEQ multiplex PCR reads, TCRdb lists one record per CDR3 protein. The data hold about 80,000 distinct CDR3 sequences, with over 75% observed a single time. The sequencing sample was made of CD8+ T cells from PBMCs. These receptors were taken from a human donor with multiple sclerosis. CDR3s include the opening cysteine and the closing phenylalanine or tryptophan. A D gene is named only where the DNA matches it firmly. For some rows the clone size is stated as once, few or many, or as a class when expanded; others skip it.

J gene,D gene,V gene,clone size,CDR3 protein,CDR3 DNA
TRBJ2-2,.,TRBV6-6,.,CASSATSNTGELFF,TGTGCCAGCAGTGCGACTTCTAACACCGGGGAGCTGTTTTTT
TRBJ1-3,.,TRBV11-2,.,CASSLAAGNDGNTIYF,TGTGCCAGCAGCTTAGCGGCAGGGAACGATGGAAACACCATATATTTT
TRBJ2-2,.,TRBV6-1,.,CASSDGDTGELFF,TGTGCCAGCAGTGATGGCGACACCGGGGAGCTGTTTTTT
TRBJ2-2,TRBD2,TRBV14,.,CASSQVAGIGELFF,TGTGCCAGCAGCCAAGTAGCGGGTATCGGGGAGCTGTTTTTT
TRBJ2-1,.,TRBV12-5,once,CASARPGNEQFF,TGTGCTAGTGCCCGCCCAGGTAATGAGCAGTTCTTC
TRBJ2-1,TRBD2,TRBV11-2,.,CASSPWGGVGSYNEQFF,TGTGCCAGCAGCCCTTGGGGGGGTGTCGGGTCCTACAATGAGCAGTTCTTC
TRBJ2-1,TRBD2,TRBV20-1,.,CSAPRTSGREQFF,TGCAGTGCCCCCAGGACTAGCGGGAGAGAGCAGTTCTTC
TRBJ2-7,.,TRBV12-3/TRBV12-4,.,CASTLSTRDYEQYF,TGTGCCAGCACCCTATCCACCAGAGACTACGAGCAGTACTTC
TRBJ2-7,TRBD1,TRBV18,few,CASSPGQGAYEQYF,TGTGCTAGCAGCCCGGGACAGGGGGCCTACGAGCAGTACTTC
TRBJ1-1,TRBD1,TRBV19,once,CATKTGDTEAFF,TGTGCCACCAAGACAGGGGACACTGAAGCTTTCTTT
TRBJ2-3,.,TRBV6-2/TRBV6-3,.,CASSYPLGAGDTQYF,TGTGCCAGCAGTTACCCCTTGGGAGCAGGAGATACGCAGTATTTT
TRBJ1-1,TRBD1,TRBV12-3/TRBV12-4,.,CASSLAAGGGTEAFF,TGTGCCAGCAGTTTAGCGGCAGGGGGCGGTACTGAAGCTTTCTTT
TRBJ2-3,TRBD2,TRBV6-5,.,CASSYTPGLAGGTTQYF,TGTGCCAGCAGTTACACGCCGGGACTAGCGGGAGGGACTACGCAGTATTTT
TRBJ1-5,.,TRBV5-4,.,CASSYQPQHF,TGTGCCAGCAGCTACCAGCCCCAGCATTTT
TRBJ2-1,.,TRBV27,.,CASSLQVSYNEQFF,TGTGCCAGCAGTTTACAGGTTTCCTACAATGAGCAGTTCTTC
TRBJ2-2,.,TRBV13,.,CASSLRLAGELFF,TGTGCCAGCAGTTTGCGACTAGCCGGGGAGCTGTTTTTT
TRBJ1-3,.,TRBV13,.,CASSRRGGSSGNTIYF,TGTGCCAGCAGCCGGAGGGGCGGGAGCTCTGGAAACACCATATATTTT
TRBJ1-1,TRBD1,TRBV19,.,CASGQTLNTEAFF,TGTGCCTCGGGACAGACACTAAACACTGAAGCTTTCTTT
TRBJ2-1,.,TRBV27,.,CASSLYGTPSYNEQFF,TGTGCCAGCAGTTTATACGGTACTCCGTCCTACAATGAGCAGTTCTTC
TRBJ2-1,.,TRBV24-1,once,CATSDFWGHEQFF,TGTGCCACCAGTGATTTTTGGGGGCATGAGCAGTTCTTC
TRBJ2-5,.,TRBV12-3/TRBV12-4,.,CASSFLLQETQYF,TGTGCCAGCAGTTTCCTCTTACAAGAGACCCAGTACTTC
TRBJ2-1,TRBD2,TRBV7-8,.,CASSRTSGRVYEQFF,TGTGCCAGCAGCCGTACTAGCGGGAGAGTCTATGAGCAGTTCTTC
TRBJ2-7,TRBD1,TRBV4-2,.,CASSQETGQGEQYF,TGTGCCAGCAGCCAAGAGACAGGGCAGGGAGAGCAGTACTTC
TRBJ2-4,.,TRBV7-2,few,CASSFPSDLTRPKNIQYF,TGTGCCAGCAGCTTCCCATCCGACCTAACTCGGCCCAAAAACATTCAGTACTTC
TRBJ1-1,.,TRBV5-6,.,CASSLANFGGPNTEAFF,TGTGCCAGCAGCTTGGCTAACTTCGGGGGCCCTAACACTGAAGCTTTCTTT
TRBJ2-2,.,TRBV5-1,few,CASRPLGTGELFF,TGCGCCAGCAGGCCCCTAGGCACCGGGGAGCTGTTTTTT
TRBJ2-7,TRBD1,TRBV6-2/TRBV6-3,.,CASSSFLRDSSYEQYF,TGTGCCAGCAGTTCATTTTTACGGGACAGCTCCTACGAGCAGTACTTC
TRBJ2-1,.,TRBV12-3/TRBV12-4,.,CASSFGGLDEQFF,TGTGCCAGCAGTTTTGGGGGCTTGGATGAGCAGTTCTTC
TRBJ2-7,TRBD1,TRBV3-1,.,CASSQDRGRTGVYEQYF,TGTGCCAGCAGCCAAGATCGGGGGCGGACAGGGGTCTACGAGCAGTACTTC
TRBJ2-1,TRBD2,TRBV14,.,CASSQEPRGTSRRNEQFF,TGTGCCAGCAGCCAAGAGCCTCGGGGGACTAGCAGGAGAAATGAGCAGTTCTTC
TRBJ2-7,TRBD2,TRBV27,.,CASSPIAGGYYEQYF,TGTGCCAGCAGTCCCATAGCGGGGGGTTACTACGAGCAGTACTTC
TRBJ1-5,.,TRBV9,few,CASSYWGDSNQPQHF,TGTGCCAGCAGCTATTGGGGAGATAGCAATCAGCCCCAGCATTTT
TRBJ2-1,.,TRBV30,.,CAWIEYNEQFF,TGTGCCTGGATTGAGTACAATGAGCAGTTCTTC
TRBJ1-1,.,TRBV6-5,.,CASSYSSGAPEAFF,TGTGCCAGCAGTTACTCGTCGGGGGCCCCTGAAGCTTTCTTT
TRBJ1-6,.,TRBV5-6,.,CASSPNDLGVNSPLHF,TGTGCCAGCAGCCCGAACGACTTAGGAGTAAATTCACCCCTCCACTTT
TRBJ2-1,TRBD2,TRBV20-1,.,CSAGLAGPDNEQFF,TGCAGTGCTGGGCTAGCGGGCCCTGACAATGAGCAGTTCTTC
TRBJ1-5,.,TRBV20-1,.,CSAKFQGFGGNQPQHF,TGCAGTGCTAAATTTCAGGGTTTTGGGGGCAATCAGCCCCAGCATTTT
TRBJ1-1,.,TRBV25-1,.,CASSAGPTNTEAFF,TGTGCCAGCAGTGCGGGACCGACGAACACTGAAGCTTTCTTT
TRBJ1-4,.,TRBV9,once,CASSVEGAGAPNEKLFF,TGTGCCAGCAGCGTAGAAGGGGCAGGAGCCCCGAATGAAAAACTGTTTTTT
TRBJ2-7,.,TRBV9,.,CASSVDAQEQYF,TGTGCCAGCAGCGTAGATGCTCAGGAGCAGTACTTC
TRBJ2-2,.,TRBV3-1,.,CASSHNSNTGELFF,TGTGCCAGCAGCCACAACTCGAACACCGGGGAGCTGTTTTTT
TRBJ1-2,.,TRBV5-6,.,CASSLAGQGGGYTF,TGTGCCAGCAGCTTGGCAGGTCAGGGTGGTGGCTACACCTTC
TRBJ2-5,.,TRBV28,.,CASSTMEQGFGETQYF,TGTGCCAGCAGCACAATGGAACAGGGTTTTGGGGAGACCCAGTACTTC
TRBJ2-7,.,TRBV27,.,CASSLAGFSYEQYF,TGTGCCAGCAGTCTAGCAGGCTTCTCCTACGAGCAGTACTTC
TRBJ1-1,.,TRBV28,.,CASSLSVWAGNTEAFF,TGTGCCAGCAGTTTATCAGTCTGGGCCGGGAACACTGAAGCTTTCTTT
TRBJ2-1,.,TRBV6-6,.,CASSGYDSYNEQFF,TGTGCCAGCAGTGGTTACGACTCCTACAATGAGCAGTTCTTC
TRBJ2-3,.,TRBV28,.,CASSYIGTSTDTQYF,TGTGCCAGCAGTTACATTGGGACTAGCACAGATACGCAGTATTTT
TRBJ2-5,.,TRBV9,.,CASSVDGGLQETQYF,TGTGCCAGCAGCGTAGACGGGGGTTTACAAGAGACCCAGTACTTC
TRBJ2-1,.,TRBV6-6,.,CASGEGEQFF,TGTGCCAGCGGGGAAGGCGAGCAGTTCTTC
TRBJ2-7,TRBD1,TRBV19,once,CASSTDQGTAYEQYF,TGTGCCAGTAGTACCGATCAAGGGACAGCATACGAGCAGTACTTC
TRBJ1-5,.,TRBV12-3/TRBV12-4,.,CASSLRSGANQPQHF,TGTGCCAGCAGTTTGAGGTCCGGGGCTAATCAGCCCCAGCATTTT
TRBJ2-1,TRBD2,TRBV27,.,CASSPLAGTQFF,TGTGCCAGCAGTCCATTAGCGGGGACTCAGTTCTTC